This is a list of T cell receptor beta chains from one sample in a study of CD8 T cells in Susac syndrome. From the immunoSEQ multiplex PCR reads, TCRdb called clonotypes with MiXCR, one entry per CDR3 protein. The table records approximately 190,000 distinct CDR3 sequences, 95% of them present only once. Sequenced: CD4+ T cells from PBMCs. These receptors all stem from a human donor with Susac syndrome. Each CDR3 is given with its conserved first and last residue. The D gene is left open where the match is weak. Not all rows give a size; the values are once, few, many and, for expanded clones, a class.

clone_size,j_call,v_call,d_call,cdr3_aa,cdr3_nt
NA,TRBJ2-7,TRBV7-2,TRBD1,CASSLPGQGYEQYF,TGTGCCAGCAGCTTACCGGGACAGGGCTACGAGCAGTACTTC
NA,TRBJ2-3,TRBV5-1,TRBD2,CASSFGLAGGPRADTQYF,TGCGCCAGCAGCTTCGGACTAGCGGGGGGCCCACGGGCAGATACGCAGTATTTT
once,TRBJ1-1,TRBV6-5,NA,CASNSQRGQLNTEAFF,TGTGCCAGCAATTCCCAGAGAGGACAGTTGAACACTGAAGCTTTCTTT
few,TRBJ2-7,TRBV12-3/TRBV12-4,TRBD2,CASSTSGFYEQYF,TGTGCCAGCTCGACTAGCGGTTTCTACGAGCAGTACTTC
NA,TRBJ1-2,TRBV12-3/TRBV12-4,TRBD1,CASRTGGAHGYTF,TGTGCCAGCAGGACAGGGGGCGCACATGGCTACACCTTC
NA,TRBJ2-5,TRBV25-1,NA,CASSEYSFKETQYF,TGTGCCAGCAGTGAATATAGCTTCAAAGAGACCCAGTACTTC
NA,TRBJ2-5,TRBV4-1,NA,CASSQGGIQETQYF,TGCGCCAGCAGCCAAGGAGGTATTCAAGAGACCCAGTACTTC
NA,TRBJ2-7,TRBV2,TRBD2,CASRGLAIYEQYF,TGTGCCAGCAGGGGACTAGCAATCTACGAGCAGTACTTC
once,TRBJ1-5,TRBV12-3/TRBV12-4,NA,CASSLEGFQPQHF,TGTGCCAGCAGTTTAGAGGGTTTCCAGCCCCAGCATTTT
NA,TRBJ1-5,TRBV29-1,NA,CSVGEGGGQPQHF,TGCAGCGTGGGGGAGGGAGGCGGGCAGCCCCAGCATTTT
NA,TRBJ2-2,TRBV29-1,TRBD2,CSVEAGANTGELFF,TGCAGCGTTGAGGCGGGGGCGAACACCGGGGAGCTGTTTTTT
NA,TRBJ2-7,TRBV4-1,NA,CASSQLQGQYEQYF,TGCGCCAGCAGCCAGCTACAGGGCCAGTACGAGCAGTACTTC
NA,TRBJ2-7,TRBV20-1,NA,CSARDQARAQYF,TGCAGTGCTAGAGATCAAGCCAGGGCGCAGTACTTC
NA,TRBJ1-1,TRBV15,NA,CATSRDSGFPEAFF,TGTGCCACCAGCAGAGACTCCGGGTTCCCTGAAGCTTTCTTT
NA,TRBJ2-1,TRBV2,NA,CASSDRISSYNEQFF,TGTGCCAGCAGTGACAGGATCAGCTCCTACAATGAGCAGTTCTTC
NA,TRBJ1-5,TRBV5-6,NA,CASSRYQGYNQPQHF,TGTGCCAGCAGCCGATATCAGGGTTACAATCAGCCCCAGCATTTT
NA,TRBJ1-5,TRBV19,NA,CASSSQIDQPQHF,TGTGCCAGTAGTTCCCAGATAGATCAGCCCCAGCATTTT
NA,TRBJ1-6,TRBV3-1,NA,CASSPLAGSNSPLHF,TGTGCCAGCAGCCCTCTCGCGGGCTCTAATTCACCCCTCCACTTT
NA,TRBJ2-7,TRBV29-1,NA,CSVDSGGPYEQYF,TGCAGCGTTGATAGTGGAGGGCCCTACGAGCAGTACTTC
NA,TRBJ2-7,TRBV14,TRBD2,CASSHLGGYEQYF,TGTGCCAGCAGCCACTTGGGAGGGTACGAGCAGTACTTC
NA,TRBJ2-5,TRBV4-2,NA,CASSPLGGMGREETQYF,TGTGCCAGCAGCCCCCTTGGAGGCATGGGACGGGAAGAGACCCAGTACTTC
NA,TRBJ2-1,TRBV5-1,TRBD1,CASSLGDRGLYNEQFF,TGCGCCAGCAGCTTGGGGGACAGGGGCCTCTACAATGAGCAGTTCTTC
NA,TRBJ1-3,TRBV30,NA,CAWSVRTTRTGNTIYF,TGTGCCTGGAGTGTTCGGACTACCCGCACTGGAAACACCATATATTTT
NA,TRBJ1-6,TRBV29-1,NA,CSVAGSYNSPLHF,TGCAGCGTGGCTGGCTCCTATAATTCACCCCTCCACTTT
NA,TRBJ2-1,TRBV11-2,TRBD2,CASSGRGFNEQFF,TGTGCCAGCAGCGGGCGGGGGTTCAATGAGCAGTTCTTC
NA,TRBJ2-7,TRBV7-2,TRBD2,CASSELAGPYEQYF,TGTGCCAGCAGCGAACTAGCGGGGCCCTACGAGCAGTACTTC
NA,TRBJ1-6,TRBV11-3,NA,CASSSEHNSPLHF,TGTGCCAGCAGCTCGGAACATAATTCACCCCTCCACTTT
NA,TRBJ2-2,TRBV11-2,TRBD2,CASSSSRLAGVPETYNTGELFF,TGTGCCAGCAGCTCCTCCCGACTAGCGGGCGTTCCAGAAACATATAACACCGGGGAGCTGTTTTTT
once,TRBJ2-6,TRBV6-2/TRBV6-3,NA,CASQRSAGANVLTF,TGTGCCAGCCAGAGGTCGGCTGGGGCCAACGTCCTGACTTTC
NA,TRBJ2-5,TRBV3-1,NA,CASSPRGRPGDVQETQYF,TGTGCCAGCAGCCCGCGGGGACGTCCGGGGGACGTACAAGAGACCCAGTACTTC
NA,TRBJ1-2,TRBV9,NA,CASSVGGQGYGYTF,TGTGCCAGCAGCGTAGGGGGGCAGGGCTATGGCTACACCTTC
once,TRBJ2-3,TRBV13,TRBD2,CASSLSGGGTDTQYF,TGTGCCAGCAGTTTGAGCGGGGGAGGCACAGATACGCAGTATTTT
NA,TRBJ2-1,TRBV6-2/TRBV6-3,NA,CASSLSTGPNNEQFF,TGTGCCAGCAGCCTCTCGACAGGACCTAACAATGAGCAGTTCTTC
once,TRBJ2-7,TRBV12-3/TRBV12-4,TRBD2,CASSPPGTSPPGWYEQYF,TGTGCCAGCAGCCCGCCCGGGACTAGCCCTCCGGGGTGGTACGAGCAGTACTTC
NA,TRBJ2-7,TRBV7-3,NA,CASSFSGNYEQYF,TGTGCCAGCAGCTTCTCGGGAAACTACGAGCAGTACTTC
once,TRBJ1-2,TRBV20-1,NA,CSAREALAGGLIPYGYTF,TGCAGTGCTAGAGAGGCCCTCGCCGGAGGACTAATTCCTTATGGCTACACCTTC
NA,TRBJ1-2,TRBV20-1,NA,CSARVTASLNYGYTF,TGCAGTGCTAGAGTAACGGCCAGCCTAAACTATGGCTACACCTTC
NA,TRBJ1-2,TRBV15,NA,CATSRDLRFYGYTF,TGTGCCACCAGCAGAGATCTGCGGTTCTATGGCTACACCTTC
NA,TRBJ1-2,TRBV5-4,NA,CASSLTGSNYGYTF,TGTGCCAGCAGCTTGACAGGATCTAACTATGGCTACACCTTC
NA,TRBJ2-5,TRBV6-5,TRBD1,CASRPPGGETQYF,TGTGCCAGCAGACCTCCAGGGGGAGAGACCCAGTACTTC
NA,TRBJ1-2,TRBV20-1,NA,CSARVGSYGYTF,TGCAGTGCTAGAGTCGGGAGCTATGGCTACACCTTC
NA,TRBJ2-1,TRBV15,NA,CATSSRRGYNEQFF,TGTGCCACCAGCTCACGCAGGGGATACAATGAGCAGTTCTTC
NA,TRBJ1-6,TRBV20-1,NA,CSARQGINSPLHF,TGCAGTGCCAGGCAGGGGATTAATTCACCCCTCCACTTT
NA,TRBJ1-1,TRBV20-1,TRBD1,CSATRTGGTEAFF,TGCAGTGCTACCCGGACAGGGGGCACTGAAGCTTTCTTT
NA,TRBJ1-6,TRBV19,TRBD1,CASSFGQGNSPLHF,TGTGCCAGTAGTTTCGGACAGGGGAATTCACCCCTCCACTTT
NA,TRBJ1-1,TRBV20-1,NA,CSARTGRLNTEAFF,TGCAGTGCTCGAACCGGACGGCTGAACACTGAAGCTTTCTTT
NA,TRBJ2-5,TRBV11-2,NA,CASSSQGGEETQYF,TGTGCCAGCAGCTCCCAGGGGGGAGAAGAGACCCAGTACTTC
NA,TRBJ1-2,TRBV29-1,NA,CSVEGGFQGYTF,TGCAGCGTTGAGGGGGGGTTTCAGGGCTACACCTTC
NA,TRBJ1-4,TRBV6-6,NA,CASSYRDGEKLFF,TGTGCCAGCAGTTACCGGGACGGTGAAAAACTGTTTTTT
NA,TRBJ2-4,TRBV12-3/TRBV12-4,NA,CASSFVENIQYF,TGTGCCAGCAGTTTTGTAGAAAACATTCAGTACTTC